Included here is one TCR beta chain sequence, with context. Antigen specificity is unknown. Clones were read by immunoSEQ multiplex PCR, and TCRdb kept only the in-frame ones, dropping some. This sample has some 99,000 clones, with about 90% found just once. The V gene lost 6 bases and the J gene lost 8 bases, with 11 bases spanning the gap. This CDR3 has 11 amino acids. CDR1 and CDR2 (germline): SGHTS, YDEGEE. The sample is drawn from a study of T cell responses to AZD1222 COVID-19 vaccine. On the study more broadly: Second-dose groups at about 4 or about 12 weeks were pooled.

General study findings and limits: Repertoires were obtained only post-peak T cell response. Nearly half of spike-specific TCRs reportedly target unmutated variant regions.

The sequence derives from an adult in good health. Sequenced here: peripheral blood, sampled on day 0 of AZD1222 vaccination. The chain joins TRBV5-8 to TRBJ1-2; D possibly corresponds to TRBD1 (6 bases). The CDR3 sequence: CASKRQGGYTF. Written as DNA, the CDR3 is TGTGCCAGCAAGCGGCAGGGGGGCTACACCTTC.